The next 24 T cell receptor beta chains were all read from a single sample in a study of cytomegalovirus exposure and HLA in healthy donors. PCR was performed using 60 Vbeta and 13 Jbeta primers. Measured with immunoSEQ multiplex PCR; TCRdb has only the in-frame clones, and not every one. The sample gives some 45,000 clones, approximately 72% of which show up once; roughly 3.2% is in the top ten. Specimen: PBMCs. The origin of the receptors is a woman younger than 45 in good health and CMV-seronegative.

The V and J genes are TRBV19 and TRBJ1-5, with 7 bases that match TRBD1. The germline gives CDR1 LNHDA, CDR2 SQIVND (reference sequence). Trimming cost V 8 bases and J 3 bases; bases outside gene matches: 7. The CDR3 sequence is 14 residues long. This CDR3 is CASLGQALNQPQHF. The CDR3 DNA sequence: TGTGCCAGTCTCGGACAGGCTCTCAATCAGCCCCAGCATTTT.

This CDR3 reads CSALERADGTEAFF. CDR3 sequence (DNA): TGCAGCGCCCTAGAGAGGGCGGACGGCACTGAAGCTTTCTTT. The chain recombines TRBV29-1 with TRBJ1-1; the D is unclear. From germline, CDR1 is SQVTM and CDR2 ANQGSEA. Between the trimmed V and J ends, which lost 7 bases and 4 bases, there was a span of 19 bases. The CDR3 length is 14 residues.

The genes are TRBV11-2 and TRBJ2-3, with 7 bases identical to TRBD1. The V segment lost 3 bases and the J segment 2 bases; nucleotides outside the gene matches: 5. This CDR3 spans 15 amino acids. Germline CDR1 is SGHAT and CDR2 is FQNNGV. CDR3 residues: CASSFSQGNTDTQYF. The DNA of the CDR3 is TGTGCCAGCAGCTTTTCACAGGGGAACACAGATACGCAGTATTTT.

The chain couples TRBV18 to TRBJ2-7; weak D call: TRBD2 (5 bases). There are 15 residues in the CDR3. From germline, CDR1 is KGHSH and CDR2 LQKENI. Deletions cut 8 bases from V and 2 bases from J, with 19 bases between. CDR3 nucleotide sequence: TGTGCCAGCCGGTCGGAGGCAGGTGCCCCCTACGAGCAGTACTTC. This translates into CASRSEAGAPYEQYF. The full variable domain, completed using reference TRBV18 and TRBJ2-7, is NAGVMQNPRHLVRRRGQEARLRCSPMKGHSHVYWYRQLPEEGLKFMVYLQKENIIDESGMPKERFSAEFPKEGPSILRIQQVVRGDSAAYFCASRSEAGAPYEQYFGPGTRLTVT.

This rearrangement joins TRBV6-4 to TRBJ1-6, with 8 nucleotides matching TRBD1. Germline CDR1 MRHNA, CDR2 SNTAGT. The CDR3 spans 14 residues. J gave up 10 bases and V 7 bases, and 9 bases lay outside the gene matches. CDR3 region: CASTQDREGSPLHF. CDR3 DNA: TGTGCCAGCACCCAGGACAGGGAAGGCTCACCCCTCCACTTT.

This clone was seen a few times. The chain recombines TRBV6-6 with TRBJ2-7, with TRBD1 identical over 7 bases. CDR3 length: 13 residues. Germline V gene sequence: CDR1 MNHNY, CDR2 SVGAGI (reference sequence). V lost 6 bases and J lost 3; bases outside the gene matches: 5. The CDR3 loop is CASRLHRGYEQYF. CDR3 nucleotides: TGTGCCAGCAGGCTGCACAGGGGCTACGAGCAGTACTTC.

V usage is TRBV5-1 and J usage is TRBJ2-6; 11 bases align to TRBD2. CDR3 length equals 18 residues. The germline gives CDR1 SGHRS, CDR2 YFSETQ. The V gene end was trimmed by 4 bases and the J gene end by 3 bases; junction bases not matched to a gene: 9. CDR3 sequence reads: CASSTIAGGPIGANVLTF. Written as DNA, the CDR3 is TGCGCCAGCAGCACAATAGCGGGAGGGCCCATTGGGGCCAACGTCCTGACTTTC.

This clone was observed a few times. V gene TRBV30 combines with J gene TRBJ2-7, with 10 bases lining up with TRBD1. Germline trimming cut 7 bases from V and 6 bases from J; bases unmatched to any gene: 3. CDR3 size: 11 residues. Looked up from germline, CDR1 is GTSNPN and CDR2 is SVGIG (reference sequence). The CDR3 spells CASTGGGEQYF. DNA of the CDR3: TGTGCCTCGACAGGGGGCGGCGAGCAGTACTTC. The full variable domain, with the rest looked up from reference TRBV30 and TRBJ2-7, is SQTIHQWPATLVQPVGSPLSLECTVEGTSNPNLYWYRQAAGRGLQLLFYSVGIGQISSEVPQNLSASRPQDRQFILSSKKLLLSDSGFYLCASTGGGEQYFGPGTRLTVT.

The gene calls are TRBV5-1 and TRBJ2-1, with a weak D call TRBD2 (5 bases). CDR1 and CDR2 from the germline V gene are SGHRS and YFSETQ. CDR3 length: 16 amino acids. Trimming took off 4 bases at V and 0 bases at J, with 14 bases between the two ends. The CDR3 protein is CASSPEGLNSYNEQFF. The CDR3 coding sequence is TGCGCCAGCAGCCCCGAAGGACTCAACTCCTACAATGAGCAGTTCTTC.

This clone was observed a few times. The genes are TRBV7-9 and TRBJ2-5, with 7 bases aligning to TRBD2. The length of the CDR3 is 12 residues. V was clipped by 5 bases and J by 12 bases; unmatched bases: 9. Germline values: CDR1 SEHNR, CDR2 FQNEAQ (reference sequence). This chain's CDR3 is CASSQRDSGKYF. The CDR3, as DNA: TGTGCCAGCAGCCAGCGGGACTCTGGGAAGTACTTC.

This clone has just one count. The rearrangement links TRBV30 to TRBJ2-7; TRBD1 matches 8 bases. J gave up 0 bases and V 2 bases, and 6 bases lay outside the gene matches. This CDR3 comprises 15 residues. The germline CDR1 and CDR2 sequences are GTSNPN and SVGIG (reference sequence). Written as DNA, the CDR3 is TGTGCCTGGAGTTCGGGACAGGCAACCTCCTACGAGCAGTACTTC. Its protein product is CAWSSGQATSYEQYF.

This clone was observed a few times. The chain's CDR3 is CASSPGTSGIADTQYF. CDR3 nucleotide sequence: TGCGCCAGCAGCCCTGGCACTAGCGGGATTGCAGATACGCAGTATTTT. V usage is TRBV5-1 and J usage is TRBJ2-3; 10 positions match TRBD2. Trimming took 4 bases from V and 4 from J; bases not matched to a gene: 9. This CDR3 region has 16 residues. The V gene's germline CDR1 is SGHRS and CDR2 YFSETQ.

The chain is built from TRBV30 and TRBJ1-4, with D unresolved. This CDR3 spans 12 amino acids. Deletions cut 3 bases from V and 6 bases from J, with 8 bases between. Germline V gene data show CDR1 as GTSNPN and CDR2 as SVGIG (reference sequence). The DNA of the CDR3 is TGTGCCTGGAGCCGTCAGGATGAAAAACTGTTTTTT. Its translation is CAWSRQDEKLFF. Filled out from reference TRBV30 and TRBJ1-4, the complete variable domain reads SQTIHQWPATLVQPVGSPLSLECTVEGTSNPNLYWYRQAAGRGLQLLFYSVGIGQISSEVPQNLSASRPQDRQFILSSKKLLLSDSGFYLCAWSRQDEKLFFGSGTQLSVL.

The rearrangement joins TRBV6-1 to TRBJ2-3; 9 bases map to TRBD1. The germline gives CDR1 MNHNS, CDR2 SASEGT. Germline trimming cut 7 bases from V and 3 bases from J; bases unmatched to any gene: 5. This CDR3 spans 14 amino acids. CDR3 protein: CASIDRGITDTQYF. In DNA, the CDR3 is TGTGCCAGCATAGACAGGGGGATTACAGATACGCAGTATTTT.

J is TRBJ2-7 and V is TRBV30, with D possibly being TRBD2 (6 bases). V shed 8 bases and J shed 0 bases, with 23 bases lying between them. Germline-derived CDR1 and CDR2 are GTSNPN and SVGIG (reference sequence). The CDR3 spans 16 residues. Written as DNA, the CDR3 is TGTGCCAGGGATGAATATATCCGGGGGACCTCCTACGAGCAGTACTTC. Translation gives CARDEYIRGTSYEQYF.

This sequence joins TRBV28 and TRBJ2-7; TRBD2 aligns across 13 bases. Trimming removed 6 bases from V and 7 bases from J; junction bases left unmatched: 9. Germline V CDR1 and CDR2: MDHEN, SYDVKM. The CDR3 has 15 residues. The CDR3: CASSPRLAGGDEQYF. The CDR3 coding sequence is TGTGCCAGCAGCCCTCGACTAGCGGGAGGAGATGAGCAGTACTTC.

This clone was observed once. The chain couples TRBV5-1 to TRBJ1-4; D unclear. The germline V gene has CDR1 SGHRS and CDR2 YFSETQ. Trimming took 4 bases from V and 8 from J, leaving 12 bases between them. The CDR3 covers 13 residues. The CDR3 spells CASSREGGEKLFF. The CDR3 nucleotides read TGCGCCAGCAGCCGTGAGGGTGGCGAAAAACTGTTTTTT.

The chain joins TRBV6-5 to TRBJ1-2; weak D call: TRBD1 (5 bases). Germline lookup yields CDR1 MNHEY and CDR2 SVGAGI. Between the trimmed V and J ends, which lost 0 bases and 7 bases, there was a span of 12 bases. The CDR3 sequence is 14 residues long. The CDR3 nucleotides are TGTGCCAGCAGTTACTCGATAGGGGCCGCTGGCTACACCTTC. Protein product: CASSYSIGAAGYTF.

The chain is built from TRBV7-6 and TRBJ2-4; 7 positions agree with TRBD1. CDR3 length: 14 residues. Per germline, CDR1 SGHVS and CDR2 FNYEAQ. Trimming took 4 bases from V and 9 from J; bases not matched to a gene: 9. The CDR3 DNA reads TGTGCCAGCAGCTCCCGACAGGGAAGTCCCATTCAGTACTTC. Amino acids: CASSSRQGSPIQYF.

The V and J genes are TRBV6-5 and TRBJ2-3; D gene uncertain. V lost 2 bases, J lost 7 bases, and 16 bases lay in between. In germline, CDR1 is MNHEY, CDR2 SVGAGI. CDR3 size: 15 residues. The CDR3 bases are TGTGCCAGCAGTTACGATCTGGCCTCCCGAAATACGCAGTATTTT. Translated: CASSYDLASRNTQYF.

The chain links TRBV5-1 to TRBJ2-7; 7 positions match TRBD1. Germline lookup yields CDR1 SGHRS and CDR2 YFSETQ. This CDR3 contains 14 residues. The J segment lost 3 bases and the V segment lost 5 bases, leaving 8 bases of the junction unmatched. CDR3 sequence reads: CASRIGGIFYEQYF. The CDR3 DNA is TGCGCCAGCAGAATAGGGGGCATCTTCTACGAGCAGTACTTC. Variable domain in full (rest from reference TRBV5-1 and TRBJ2-7): KAGVTQTPRYLIKTRGQQVTLSCSPISGHRSVSWYQQTPGQGLQFLFEYFSETQRNKGNFPGRFSGRQFSNSRSEMNVSTLELGDSALYLCASRIGGIFYEQYFGPGTRLTVT.

The chain carries TRBV28 and TRBJ2-7; D is perhaps TRBD2 (6 bases). The CDR3 totals 14 residues. The ends were cut back, 3 bases at V and 2 bases at J, with 11 bases in the middle. Germline V lookup: CDR1 MDHEN, CDR2 SYDVKM. The CDR3 DNA reads TGTGCCAGCAGTTTCCTAGGAGGGACCTACGAGCAGTACTTC. Protein sequence: CASSFLGGTYEQYF.

The DNA for the CDR3 is TGTGCCTGGAGTGTGTCTAGAGATACGCAGTATTTT. It yields the protein CAWSVSRDTQYF. The V and J genes are TRBV30 and TRBJ2-3; D gene unclear. The V gene's germline CDR1 is GTSNPN and CDR2 SVGIG (reference sequence). The CDR3 spans 12 residues. The V end lost 0 bases, the J end lost 5 bases, and 6 bases lay between the germline ends.

The chain has TRBV28 and TRBJ1-6, with no clear D. Germline CDR1 is MDHEN and CDR2 is SYDVKM. The CDR3 covers 16 residues. The germline V and J ends were trimmed by 2 bases and 0 bases, with 8 bases remaining between them. CDR3 bases: TGTGCCAGCAGTTTAGTTGCGGTCTCCTATAATTCACCCCTCCACTTT. Protein sequence: CASSLVAVSYNSPLHF.